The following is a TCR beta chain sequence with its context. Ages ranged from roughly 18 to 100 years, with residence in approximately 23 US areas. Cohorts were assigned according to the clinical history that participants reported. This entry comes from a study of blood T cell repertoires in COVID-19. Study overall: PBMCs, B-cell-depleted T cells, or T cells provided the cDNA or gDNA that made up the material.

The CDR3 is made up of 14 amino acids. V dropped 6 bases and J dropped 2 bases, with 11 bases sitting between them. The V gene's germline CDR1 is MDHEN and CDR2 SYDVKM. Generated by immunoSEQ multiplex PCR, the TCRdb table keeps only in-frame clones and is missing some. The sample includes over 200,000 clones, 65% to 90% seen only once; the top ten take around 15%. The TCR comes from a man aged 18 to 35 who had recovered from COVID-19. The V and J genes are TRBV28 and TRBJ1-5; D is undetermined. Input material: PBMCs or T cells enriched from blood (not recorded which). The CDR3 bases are TGTGCCAGCAGGGCAGGAGGAGGCAATCAGCCCCAGCATTTT. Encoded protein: CASRAGGGNQPQHF.